The next 12 T cell receptor beta chains were all read from a single sample in a study of T cells expressing NK-cell markers. No DNA is given; TCRdb re-called the 5' RACE reads and lists each CDR3 protein once. Its table lists about 460,000 distinct CDR3 sequences. Sequencing input: blood T cells: a sorted CD56 or NKG2C T cell subset, CD4+ or CD8+ T cells, or bulk PBMC T cells (not recorded which). These receptors originate from a woman between 45 and 60 years old in good health.

V gene TRBV19 combines with J gene TRBJ1-5. Per germline, CDR1 LNHDA and CDR2 SQIVND (reference sequence). The CDR3 is 15 residues long. The CDR3 sequence: CASKSLEVRNQPQHF.

The gene calls are TRBV20-1 and TRBJ2-3. Germline-derived CDR1 and CDR2 are DFQATT and SNEGSKA (reference sequence). This CDR3 region has 14 residues. The CDR3 reads CSASERLSTDTQYF.

The genes are TRBV27 and TRBJ1-2; with no DNA, the TCRdb D assignment of TRBD1 cannot be verified. The CDR3 has 16 residues. Germline values: CDR1 MNHEY, CDR2 SMNVEV (reference sequence). The CDR3 reads CASTSIRTVVNYGYTF.

The genes are TRBV24-1 and TRBJ1-5; no DNA is available, so the TRBD1 call from TCRdb remains unchecked. The CDR3 is 13 residues long. The germline gives CDR1 KGHDR, CDR2 SFDVKD. This chain's CDR3 is CATGQVGNQPQHF.

The V and J genes are TRBV3-1 and TRBJ1-3. CDR3 size: 15 residues. Looked up from germline, CDR1 is LGHDT and CDR2 is YNNKEL (reference sequence). The CDR3 spells CASSHLRGSGNTIYF.

The chain links TRBV18 to TRBJ2-3; TCRdb's D call, TRBD1, is unchecked because there is no DNA. The CDR3 length is 15 residues. Germline V gives CDR1 KGHSH, CDR2 LQKENI. CDR3: CASSTGTASTDTQYF.

The chain couples TRBV3-1 to TRBJ2-2; TCRdb designates TRBD2, a call that cannot be tested without DNA. The CDR3 covers 14 residues. Germline V CDR1 and CDR2: LGHDT, YNNKEL (reference sequence). The CDR3 protein is CASSQDWTSGELFF.

The chain couples TRBV7-3 to TRBJ2-3. This CDR3 has 14 residues. Per germline, CDR1 SGHTA and CDR2 FQGTGA. This CDR3 reads CASSLGTLTDTQYF.

This chain connects TRBV4-1 to TRBJ1-1; the D call of TRBD1 rests on TCRdb alone, since no DNA is present to check it. Germline CDR1 MGHRA, CDR2 YSYEKL. CDR3 length equals 13 residues. CDR3 sequence reads: CASSQHRTYEAFF.

The V call is TRBV21-1, the J call TRBJ2-1; lacking DNA, the TRBD1 call made by TCRdb goes unchecked. TRBV21-1 is labeled a pseudogene. This CDR3 is 13 amino acids long. The CDR3 is CARRRDIDNEQFF.

The chain joins TRBV10-3 to TRBJ1-5. CDR1 is ENHRY, CDR2 SYGVKD, per germline. The CDR3 extends over 13 amino acids. CDR3 amino acids: CAISESGVQPQHF.

The chain has TRBV30 and TRBJ2-2; TCRdb's assignment of TRBD1 cannot be checked, as there is no DNA. Per the germline V gene, CDR1 is GTSNPN and CDR2 is SVGIG (reference sequence). The CDR3 covers 14 residues. CDR3 in amino acids: CAWIKGQNTGELFF.